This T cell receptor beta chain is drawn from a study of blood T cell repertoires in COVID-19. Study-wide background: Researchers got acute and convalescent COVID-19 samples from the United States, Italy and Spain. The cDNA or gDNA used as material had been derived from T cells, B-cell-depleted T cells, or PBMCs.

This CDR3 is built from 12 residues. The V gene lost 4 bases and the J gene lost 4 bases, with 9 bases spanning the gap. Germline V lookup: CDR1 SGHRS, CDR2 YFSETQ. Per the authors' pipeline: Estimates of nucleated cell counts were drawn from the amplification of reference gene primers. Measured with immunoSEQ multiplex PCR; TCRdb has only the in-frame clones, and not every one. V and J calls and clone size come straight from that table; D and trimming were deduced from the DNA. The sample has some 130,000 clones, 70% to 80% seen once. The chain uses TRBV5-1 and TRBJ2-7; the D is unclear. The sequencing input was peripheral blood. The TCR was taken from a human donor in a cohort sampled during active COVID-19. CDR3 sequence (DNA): TGCGCCAGCAGCCCCGACATTTACGAGCAGTACTTC. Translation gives CASSPDIYEQYF.